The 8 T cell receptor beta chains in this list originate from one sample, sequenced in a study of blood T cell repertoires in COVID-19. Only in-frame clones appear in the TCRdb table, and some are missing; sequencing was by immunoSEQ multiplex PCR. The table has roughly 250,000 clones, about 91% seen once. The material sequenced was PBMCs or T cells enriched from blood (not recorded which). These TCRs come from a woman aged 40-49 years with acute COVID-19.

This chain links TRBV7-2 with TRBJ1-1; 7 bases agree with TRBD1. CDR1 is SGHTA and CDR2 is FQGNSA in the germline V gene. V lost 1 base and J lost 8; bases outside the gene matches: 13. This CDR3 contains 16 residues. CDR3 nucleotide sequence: TGTGCCAGCAGCTTAGTTGCAGGGGGACAGCGCGGGGAAGCTTTCTTT. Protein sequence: CASSLVAGGQRGEAFF. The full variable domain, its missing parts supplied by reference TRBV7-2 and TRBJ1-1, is GAGVSQSPSNKVTEKGKDVELRCDPISGHTALYWYRQSLGQGLEFLIYFQGNSAPDKSGLPSDRFSAERTGGSVSTLTIQRTQQEDSAVYLCASSLVAGGQRGEAFFGQGTRLTVV.

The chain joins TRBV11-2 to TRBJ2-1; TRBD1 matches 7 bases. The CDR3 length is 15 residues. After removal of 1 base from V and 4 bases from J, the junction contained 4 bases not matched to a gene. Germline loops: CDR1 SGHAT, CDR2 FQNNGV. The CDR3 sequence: CASSLGQGPYNEQFF. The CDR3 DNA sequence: TGTGCCAGCAGCTTAGGACAGGGTCCTTACAATGAGCAGTTCTTC.

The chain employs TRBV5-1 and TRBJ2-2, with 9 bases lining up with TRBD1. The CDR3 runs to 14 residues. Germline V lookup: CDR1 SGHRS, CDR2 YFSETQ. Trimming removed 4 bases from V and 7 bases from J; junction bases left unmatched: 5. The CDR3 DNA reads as TGCGCCAGCAGCGTGACAGGGGGTATCGGGGAGCTGTTTTTT. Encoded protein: CASSVTGGIGELFF.

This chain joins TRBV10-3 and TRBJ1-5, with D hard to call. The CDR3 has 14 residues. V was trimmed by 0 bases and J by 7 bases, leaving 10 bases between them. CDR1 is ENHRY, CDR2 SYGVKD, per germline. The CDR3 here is CAISESDASQPQHF. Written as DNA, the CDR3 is TGTGCCATCAGTGAGTCGGACGCTAGCCAGCCCCAGCATTTT.

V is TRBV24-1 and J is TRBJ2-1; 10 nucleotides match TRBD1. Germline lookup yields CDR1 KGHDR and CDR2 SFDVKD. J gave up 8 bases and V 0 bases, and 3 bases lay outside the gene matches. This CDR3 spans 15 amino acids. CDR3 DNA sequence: TGTGCCACCAGTGATTTGCTGGACAGGGGGGATGAGCAGTTCTTC. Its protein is CATSDLLDRGDEQFF.

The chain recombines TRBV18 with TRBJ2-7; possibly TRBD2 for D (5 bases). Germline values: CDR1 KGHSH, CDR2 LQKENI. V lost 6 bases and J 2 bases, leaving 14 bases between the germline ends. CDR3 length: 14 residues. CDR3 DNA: TGTGCCAGCTCCCCCGCGGGTCAGACCTACGAGCAGTACTTC. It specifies CASSPAGQTYEQYF.

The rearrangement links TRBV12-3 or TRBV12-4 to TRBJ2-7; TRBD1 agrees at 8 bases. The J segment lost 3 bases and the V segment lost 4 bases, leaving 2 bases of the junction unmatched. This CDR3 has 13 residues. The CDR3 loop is CASSWTGLYEQYF. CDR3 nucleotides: TGTGCCAGCAGTTGGACAGGGCTCTACGAGCAGTACTTC.

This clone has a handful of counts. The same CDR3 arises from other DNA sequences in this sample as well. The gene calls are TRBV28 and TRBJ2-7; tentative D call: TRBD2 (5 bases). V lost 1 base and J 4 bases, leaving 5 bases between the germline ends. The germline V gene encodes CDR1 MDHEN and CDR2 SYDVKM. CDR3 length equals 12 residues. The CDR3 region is CASSLSGYEQYF. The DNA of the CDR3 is TGTGCCAGCAGTTTATCGGGATACGAGCAGTACTTC.